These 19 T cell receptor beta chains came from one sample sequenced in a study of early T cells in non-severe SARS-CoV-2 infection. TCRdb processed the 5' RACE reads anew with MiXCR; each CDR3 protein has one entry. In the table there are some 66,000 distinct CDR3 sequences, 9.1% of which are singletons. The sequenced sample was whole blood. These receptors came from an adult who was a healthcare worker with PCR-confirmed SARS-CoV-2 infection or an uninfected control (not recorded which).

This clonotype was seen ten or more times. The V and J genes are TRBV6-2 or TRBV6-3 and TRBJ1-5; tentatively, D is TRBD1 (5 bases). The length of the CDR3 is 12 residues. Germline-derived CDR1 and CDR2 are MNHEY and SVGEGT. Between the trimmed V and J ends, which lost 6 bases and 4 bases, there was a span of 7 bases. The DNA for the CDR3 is TGTGCCAGCAGGGGGGATAATCAGCCCCAGCATTTT. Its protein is CASRGDNQPQHF.

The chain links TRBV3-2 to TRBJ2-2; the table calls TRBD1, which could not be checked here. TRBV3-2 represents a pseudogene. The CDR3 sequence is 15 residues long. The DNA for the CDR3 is TGTCGTCACCAAGCCCTGAGTCCGGACACCGGGGAGCTGTTTTTT. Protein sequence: CRHQALSPDTGELFF.

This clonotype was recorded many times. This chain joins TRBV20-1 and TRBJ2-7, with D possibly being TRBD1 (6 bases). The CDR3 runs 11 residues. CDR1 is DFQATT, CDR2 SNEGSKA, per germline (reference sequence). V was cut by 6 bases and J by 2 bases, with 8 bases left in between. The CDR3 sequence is CSATGPYEQYF. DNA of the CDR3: TGCAGTGCCACAGGGCCCTACGAGCAGTACTTC.

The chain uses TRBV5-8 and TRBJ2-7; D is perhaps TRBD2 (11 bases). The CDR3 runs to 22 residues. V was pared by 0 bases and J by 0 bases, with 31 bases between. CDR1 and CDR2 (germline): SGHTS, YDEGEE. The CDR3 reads CASSLVRRTGGRTSGSSYEQYF. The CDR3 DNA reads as TGTGCCAGCAGCTTGGTCCGTCGGACAGGGGGTAGAACTAGCGGGAGCTCCTACGAGCAGTACTTC.

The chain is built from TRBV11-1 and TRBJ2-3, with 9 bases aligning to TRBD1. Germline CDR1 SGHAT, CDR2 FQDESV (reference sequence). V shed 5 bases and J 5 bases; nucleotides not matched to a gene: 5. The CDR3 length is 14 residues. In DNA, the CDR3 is TGTGCCAGCAGCCGGACAGGGGCTGAAGATACGCAGTATTTT. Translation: CASSRTGAEDTQYF.

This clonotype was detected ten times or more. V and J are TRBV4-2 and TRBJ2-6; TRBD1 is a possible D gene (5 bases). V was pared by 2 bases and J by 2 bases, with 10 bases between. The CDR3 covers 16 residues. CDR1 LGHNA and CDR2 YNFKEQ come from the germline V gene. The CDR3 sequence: CASSQQAGTGANVLTF. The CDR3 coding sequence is TGTGCCAGCAGCCAACAGGCAGGGACTGGGGCCAACGTCCTGACTTTC.

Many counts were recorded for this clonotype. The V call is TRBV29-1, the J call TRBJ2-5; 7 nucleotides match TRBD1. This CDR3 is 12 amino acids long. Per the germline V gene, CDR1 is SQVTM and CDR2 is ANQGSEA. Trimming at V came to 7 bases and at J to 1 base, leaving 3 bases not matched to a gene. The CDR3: CSGGTVQETQYF. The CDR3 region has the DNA TGCAGCGGGGGGACAGTCCAAGAGACCCAGTACTTC.

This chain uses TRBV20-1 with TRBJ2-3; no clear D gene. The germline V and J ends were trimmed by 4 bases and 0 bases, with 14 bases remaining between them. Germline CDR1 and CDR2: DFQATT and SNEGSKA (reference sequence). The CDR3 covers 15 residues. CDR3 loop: CSATSSAESTDTQYF. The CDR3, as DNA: TGCAGTGCTACCTCCTCGGCGGAAAGCACAGATACGCAGTATTTT.

CDR3 protein: CASSPGVGGETQYF. In nucleotides, the CDR3 is TGTGCCAGCAGCCCCGGCGTGGGGGGGGAGACCCAGTACTTC. The gene calls are TRBV5-4 and TRBJ2-5, with 7 bases matching TRBD2. Germline CDR1 is SGHNT and CDR2 is YYREEE (reference sequence). The trim removed 4 bases at V and 5 bases at J, leaving 8 bases unmatched. The CDR3 runs 14 residues.

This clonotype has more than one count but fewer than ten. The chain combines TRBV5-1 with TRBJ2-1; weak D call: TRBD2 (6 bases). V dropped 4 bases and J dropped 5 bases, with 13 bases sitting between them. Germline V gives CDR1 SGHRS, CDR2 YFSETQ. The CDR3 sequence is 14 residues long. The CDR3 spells CASSPLGGDNEQFF. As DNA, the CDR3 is TGCGCCAGCAGCCCCCTCGGGGGAGACAATGAGCAGTTCTTC.

CDR3 DNA: TGTGCCAGCAGCAAAGGGCCCGCACTCGAGCAGTACTTC. Translation: CASSKGPALEQYF. V is TRBV7-9 and J is TRBJ2-7; no reliable D call. The length of the CDR3 is 13 residues. V lost 5 bases and J 6 bases, leaving 14 bases between the germline ends. Germline values: CDR1 SEHNR, CDR2 FQNEAQ (reference sequence).

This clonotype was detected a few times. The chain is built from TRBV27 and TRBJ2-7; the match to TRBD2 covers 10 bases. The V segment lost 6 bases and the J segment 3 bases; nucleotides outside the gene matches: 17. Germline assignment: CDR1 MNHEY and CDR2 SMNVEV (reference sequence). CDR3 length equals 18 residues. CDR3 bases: TGTGCCAGCAGAGCCAAGCGTCAAGCGGGAGGGGGGGACTACGAGCAGTACTTC. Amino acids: CASRAKRQAGGGDYEQYF.

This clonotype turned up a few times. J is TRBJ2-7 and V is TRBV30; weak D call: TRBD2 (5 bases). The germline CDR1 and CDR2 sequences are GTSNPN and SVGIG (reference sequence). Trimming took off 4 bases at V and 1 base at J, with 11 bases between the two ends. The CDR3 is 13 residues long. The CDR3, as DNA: TGTGCCTGGACCCCAGGACTTTCCTACGAGCAGTACTTC. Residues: CAWTPGLSYEQYF.

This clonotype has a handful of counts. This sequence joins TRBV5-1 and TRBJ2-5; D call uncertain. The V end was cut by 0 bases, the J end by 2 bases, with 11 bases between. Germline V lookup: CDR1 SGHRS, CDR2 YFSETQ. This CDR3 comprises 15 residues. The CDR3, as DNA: TGCGCCAGCAGCTTGGGATCACAGACACAAGAGACCCAGTACTTC. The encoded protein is CASSLGSQTQETQYF.

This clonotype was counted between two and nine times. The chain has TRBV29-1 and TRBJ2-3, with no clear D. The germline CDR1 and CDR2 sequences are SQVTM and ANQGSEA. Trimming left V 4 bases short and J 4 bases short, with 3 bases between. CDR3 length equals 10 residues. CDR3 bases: TGCAGCGTTGGGGCAGATACGCAGTATTTT. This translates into CSVGADTQYF.

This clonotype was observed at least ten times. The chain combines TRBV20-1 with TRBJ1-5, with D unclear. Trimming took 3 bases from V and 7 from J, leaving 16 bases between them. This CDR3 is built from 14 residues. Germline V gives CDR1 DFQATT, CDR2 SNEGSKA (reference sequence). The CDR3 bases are TGCAGTGCTAGCCCCATGGCGTGGCAGCAGCCCCAGCATTTT. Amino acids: CSASPMAWQQPQHF.

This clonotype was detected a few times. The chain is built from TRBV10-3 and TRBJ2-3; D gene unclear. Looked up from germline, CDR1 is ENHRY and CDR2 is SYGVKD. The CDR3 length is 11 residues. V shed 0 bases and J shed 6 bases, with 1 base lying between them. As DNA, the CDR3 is TGTGCCATCAGTGAGTCCGATACGCAGTATTTT. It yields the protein CAISESDTQYF.

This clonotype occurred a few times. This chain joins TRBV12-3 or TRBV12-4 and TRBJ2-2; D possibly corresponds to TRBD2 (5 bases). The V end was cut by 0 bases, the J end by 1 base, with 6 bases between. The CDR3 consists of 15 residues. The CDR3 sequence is CASSLAGGNTGELFF. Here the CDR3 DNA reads TGTGCCAGCAGTTTAGCAGGAGGGAACACCGGGGAGCTGTTTTTT.

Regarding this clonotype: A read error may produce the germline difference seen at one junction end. The CDR3 bases are TGTGCCGTTCGGAGTTTGAACACTGAAGCTTTCTTC. Amino acid sequence: CAVRSLNTEAFF. The J gene is TRBJ1-1, the V gene TRBV10-3; D unresolved. CDR1 and CDR2 (germline): ENHRY, SYGVKD. There are 12 residues in the CDR3.